These T cell receptor beta chains were read from a single sample in a study of PD-L1 blockade in urothelial cancer. Repertoires were generated with immunoSEQ multiplex PCR, while TCRdb's copy carries only in-frame clones and drops some. The sample holds about 120,000 clones; roughly 91% are singletons and the top ten take approximately 1.7%. Sequenced here: PBMCs, sampled around atezolizumab (anti-PD-L1) treatment. The source is a man in his sixties with urothelial cancer. CDR3s include the opening cysteine and the closing phenylalanine or tryptophan. A D gene is named only where the DNA matches it firmly. Size is stated for part of the rows, as once, few or many counts, or as a class when the clone is expanded.

TGTGCCAGTAGCCCTTCAGAGGCAAGCGTTGATCAGCCCCAGCATTTT | CASSPSEASVDQPQHF | TRBV19 | . | . | TRBJ1-5 | 16
TGTGCCAGCAGCCCCGGGGGGGGAGGGGAAGCCTACAATGAGCAGTTCTTC | CASSPGGGGEAYNEQFF | TRBV4-2 | . | TRBD2 | TRBJ2-1 | 17
TGTGCCAGCAGCCAAGGTACGCGGGAGGTCCGACCCTACGAGCAGTACTTC | CASSQGTREVRPYEQYF | TRBV4-2 | . | TRBD2 | TRBJ2-7 | 17
TGTGCCAGCAGCACTCGAAGCTCCTACGAGCAGTACTTC | CASSTRSSYEQYF | TRBV13 | . | . | TRBJ2-7 | 13
TGTGCCAGTAGTATATCTGGACAGGGAAACTATGGCTACACCTTC | CASSISGQGNYGYTF | TRBV19 | . | TRBD1 | TRBJ1-2 | 15
TGTGCCAGCAGGACTATGACAGGGGAATCGTGGTACGAGCAGTACTTC | CASRTMTGESWYEQYF | TRBV2 | . | TRBD1 | TRBJ2-7 | 16
TGTGCCAGCAGTTTGGAGGGCTATAATTCACCCCTCCACTTT | CASSLEGYNSPLHF | TRBV28 | . | . | TRBJ1-6 | 14
TGTGCCAGTATGAGGGGGAGGAACACTGAAGCTTTCTTT | CASMRGRNTEAFF | TRBV19 | . | . | TRBJ1-1 | 13
TGCGCCACCGGGCCCAGGAGGGATGGGTACAATGAGCAGTTCTTC | CATGPRRDGYNEQFF | TRBV10-1 | . | . | TRBJ2-1 | 15
TGCGCCAGCAGTCCCGGACAGACGAACACTGAAGCTTTCTTT | CASSPGQTNTEAFF | TRBV5-1 | . | . | TRBJ1-1 | 14
TGTGCCAGTAGTATGGCCAATTCACCCCTCCACTTT | CASSMANSPLHF | TRBV19 | few | . | TRBJ1-6 | 12
TGTGCCAGCAGCCGCGGGACAGACGGCACAGATACGCAGTATTTT | CASSRGTDGTDTQYF | TRBV28 | . | . | TRBJ2-3 | 15
TGTGCCAGCAGTTACTCGGGGGGTGGGGGTGAAAAACTGTTTTTT | CASSYSGGGGEKLFF | TRBV6-6 | . | . | TRBJ1-4 | 15
TGTGCCAGAATTTACCGGGGCGGGACAGCCTATCAGCCCCAGCATTTT | CARIYRGGTAYQPQHF | TRBV25-1 | . | TRBD1 | TRBJ1-5 | 16
TGCGCCAGCAGCTTGGCCTCTACTAGCAATGAGCAGTTCTTC | CASSLASTSNEQFF | TRBV5-1 | . | . | TRBJ2-1 | 14
TGTGCCAGCAGTGAGGCCACAGGATCTGGCTACACCTTC | CASSEATGSGYTF | TRBV6-1 | . | . | TRBJ1-2 | 13
TGTGCCAGCAGCTTAGACGGGGGGCAGACTGAAGCTTTCTTT | CASSLDGGQTEAFF | TRBV11-3 | . | . | TRBJ1-1 | 14
TGTGTCAGAAGCTTACGACAGGGGCCGGAATCAGAGACCCAGTACTTC | CVRSLRQGPESETQYF | TRBV7-5 | . | . | TRBJ2-5 | 16
TGTGCCAGCAGCGTCACACCGGGGGAGCCCCAGCATTTT | CASSVTPGEPQHF | TRBV9 | . | . | TRBJ1-5 | 13
TGTGCCAGCAGCTCGGGACTAGCGGGGTACTACGAGCAGTACTTC | CASSSGLAGYYEQYF | TRBV7-2 | . | TRBD2 | TRBJ2-7 | 15
TGCGCCAGCAGCGAGGGAGCCATCATCAGCGGGGAGCTGTTTTTT | CASSEGAIISGELFF | TRBV5-1 | . | . | TRBJ2-2 | 15
TGTGCCAGCAGTGCCGAAGCTGGGACAGGGGGCTACGAGCAGTACTTC | CASSAEAGTGGYEQYF | TRBV6-1 | . | TRBD1 | TRBJ2-7 | 16
TGCAGCGTTTCTTCTCCCGGCGGTAGCACAGATACGCAGTATTTT | CSVSSPGGSTDTQYF | TRBV29-1 | . | . | TRBJ2-3 | 15
TGCGCCAGCAGCTTGGACCCGGGAGGGCCCCAGCATTTT | CASSLDPGGPQHF | TRBV5-1 | once | . | TRBJ1-5 | 13
TGTGCCAGCAGTATAGCGGAAACCTACGAGCAGTACTTC | CASSIAETYEQYF | TRBV28 | . | . | TRBJ2-7 | 13
TGCGCCAGCAGTGAGTCGGTCGCGACCGGGGAGCTGTTTTTT | CASSESVATGELFF | TRBV10-1 | . | . | TRBJ2-2 | 14
TGTGCCAGCAGCGCATCTCAGGGGCTGACAGATACGCAGTATTTT | CASSASQGLTDTQYF | TRBV28 | . | . | TRBJ2-3 | 15
TGTGCCAGCTCTCCCGGAGGAGACTATGGCTACACCTTC | CASSPGGDYGYTF | TRBV18 | . | . | TRBJ1-2 | 13
TGCAGCGTCCGACAGGGCCAAGAGACCCAGTACTTC | CSVRQGQETQYF | TRBV29-1 | . | TRBD1 | TRBJ2-5 | 12
TGTGCCAGCACCCGGCGGCGGGGGGGCCGGGGCACCGGGGAGCTGTTTTTT | CASTRRRGGRGTGELFF | TRBV7-2 | . | TRBD2 | TRBJ2-2 | 17
TGCGCCAGCAGCCAAACTTCCGTTCGAACAGATACGCAGTATTTT | CASSQTSVRTDTQYF | TRBV5-1 | . | . | TRBJ2-3 | 15
TGTGCCACCAGCAGAGTCGACAGGCCTCTCTATGGCTACACCTTC | CATSRVDRPLYGYTF | TRBV15 | . | . | TRBJ1-2 | 15
TGTGCCAGCAGCTTGGTTCCTAGCGGGGAGACCCAGTACTTC | CASSLVPSGETQYF | TRBV5-6 | . | TRBD2 | TRBJ2-5 | 14
TGCAGCTTCCAGGGTCGGACTGAAGCTTTCTTT | CSFQGRTEAFF | TRBV29-1 | few | . | TRBJ1-1 | 11
TGTGCCAGTAGTCCGGGGACAGGGGAACATTCCTATGGCTACACCTTC | CASSPGTGEHSYGYTF | TRBV19 | . | TRBD1 | TRBJ1-2 | 16
TGTGCCAGCAGCTTACCCCTCGGACTAGCGGGGGTTTCGCAGTATTTT | CASSLPLGLAGVSQYF | TRBV7-9 | few | TRBD2 | TRBJ2-3 | 16
TGTGCCAGCAGCGAGACAGGAGCCAAAAACATTCAGTACTTC | CASSETGAKNIQYF | TRBV9 | few | . | TRBJ2-4 | 14